The T cell receptor (beta chain) under discussion was sequenced for a study of cytomegalovirus exposure and HLA in healthy donors. The germline CDR1 and CDR2 sequences are SGHNT and YYREEE (reference sequence). This CDR3 spans 16 amino acids. J was trimmed by 7 bases and V by 4 bases; bases with no gene match: 11. The PCR made use of 60 Vbeta and 13 Jbeta primers. Assay used: immunoSEQ multiplex PCR; TCRdb lists only in-frame clones, some missing. Found here are 120,000 or so clones, just over 15% of them singletons; the top ten hold over 1.5%. The sequenced sample was PBMCs. This chain links TRBV5-4 with TRBJ1-3, with 10 bases aligning to TRBD1. The TCR originated in a young woman in good health and CMV-seronegative. The CDR3 nucleotides read TGTGCCAGCAGCCTGGGACAGGGGAGGGAACGGAACACCATATATTTT. Translating it yields CASSLGQGRERNTIYF. Together with reference TRBV5-4 and TRBJ1-3, the CDR3 gives the full variable domain: ETGVTQSPTHLIKTRGQQVTLRCSSQSGHNTVSWYQQALGQGPQFIFQYYREEENGRGNFPPRFSGLQFPNYSSELNVNALELDDSALYLCASSLGQGRERNTIYFGEGSWLTVV.